This TCR beta chain derives from a study of response to subunit inactivated influenza vaccine. Notes on the study in general: Each seasonal influenza vaccination recruits few new T cells, the authors suggested.

Of note for this clonotype: Its specificity is not known.

TCRdb re-analysed the RT-PCR reads in MiXCR, keeping a single row per CDR3 protein. The sample lists 500,000 or so distinct CDR3 sequences, roughly 9.8% occurring once. This CDR3 contains 16 residues. Trimming took 2 bases from V and 0 from J, leaving 11 bases between them. The rearrangement joins TRBV12-3 or TRBV12-4 to TRBJ1-3; D call uncertain. The sequencing here drew on PBMCs from blood, taken 40 to 50 days after vaccination. The TCR comes from a man aged 45 to 65 who received an inactivated influenza vaccine. CDR3 region: CASSLRRSRSGNTIYF. Written as DNA, the CDR3 is TGTGCCAGCAGTTTACGGAGGTCTCGCTCTGGAAACACCATATATTTT.